A selection of T cell receptor beta chains follows, all from one sample in a study of beta chain features in type 1 diabetes. Repertoires were generated with immunoSEQ multiplex PCR, while TCRdb's copy carries only in-frame clones and drops some. The sample includes roughly 60,000 clones, around three fifths of them seen just once. Sequencing was performed on Tregs from blood. These receptors were obtained from a woman aged 18 to 35 in good health. The CDR3 runs from the conserved cysteine through the conserved F or W. D genes are given only for firm matches. Clone size, where shown, is once, few, many, or a class for clones that have expanded.

v_call,j_call,clone_size,d_call,cdr3_nt,cdr3_aa
TRBV5-4,TRBJ2-1,few,TRBD1,TGTGCCAGCAGCCTACCGGGACAGGCTGGCTATGAGCAGTTCTTC,CASSLPGQAGYEQFF
TRBV7-2,TRBJ2-7,NA,NA,TGTGCCAGCAGCCCGGCCAGGGTTAACCACGAGCAGTACTTC,CASSPARVNHEQYF
TRBV5-1,TRBJ2-1,few,TRBD1,TGCGCCAGCAGCTTGCTGGGACAGGGGGCGAGGGGTGAGCAGTTCTTC,CASSLLGQGARGEQFF
TRBV30,TRBJ2-3,NA,NA,TGTGCGGCGGGCAGGGGCGGCGATACGCAGTATTTT,CAAGRGGDTQYF
TRBV5-5,TRBJ2-6,NA,NA,TGTGCCAGCAGCTTGGCCCCTGCTGGGGCCAACGTCCTGACTTTC,CASSLAPAGANVLTF
TRBV7-9,TRBJ2-3,NA,TRBD2,TGTGCCAGCAGCATCAGCGGGGGGGTGGATACGCAGTATTTT,CASSISGGVDTQYF
TRBV11-3,TRBJ2-1,once,NA,TGTGCCAGCACCTCACTAGGGCAGGGGTATGAGCAGTTCTTC,CASTSLGQGYEQFF
TRBV10-3,TRBJ2-3,few,NA,TGTGCCATCAGTGGCGACACCTCCGGGGCAGATACGCAGTATTTT,CAISGDTSGADTQYF
TRBV5-1,TRBJ2-3,NA,NA,TGCGCCAGCAGCTTCTCTGGGGCAGTCACAGATACGCAGTATTTT,CASSFSGAVTDTQYF
TRBV5-1,TRBJ1-2,NA,NA,TGCGCCAGCAGCTTGGTCGGGGGGGGCTACACCTTC,CASSLVGGGYTF
TRBV7-9,TRBJ2-3,NA,TRBD1,TGTGCCAGCAGCTTCGACAGGGCAGCAGATACGCAGTATTTT,CASSFDRAADTQYF
TRBV5-1,TRBJ2-3,NA,NA,TGCGCCAGCAGCTTCACAGGAGGGGATACGCAGTATTTT,CASSFTGGDTQYF
TRBV30,TRBJ2-3,NA,TRBD2,TGTGCCTGGAGTGTAAATAGCGGGGCAGATACGCAGTATTTT,CAWSVNSGADTQYF
TRBV7-9,TRBJ2-7,NA,TRBD1,TGTGCCAGCAGCTTATTCACAGGGGGCTTGTTCGAGCAGTACTTC,CASSLFTGGLFEQYF
TRBV12-2,TRBJ2-1,NA,NA,TGTGCAAGTCGCTTACAACGGGGGACTACTTTCAATGAGCAGTTCTTC,CASRLQRGTTFNEQFF
TRBV4-1,TRBJ2-5,NA,TRBD1,TGCGCCAGCAGCCAAGACGCACAGGGGAGCACCCAGTACTTC,CASSQDAQGSTQYF
TRBV6-5,TRBJ2-1,NA,NA,TGTGCCAGCAGTTACTCCGATGAGCAGTTCTTC,CASSYSDEQFF
TRBV7-2,TRBJ2-7,NA,NA,TGTGCCAGCAGCTTAGCGTTCTTACCCCAGGGAGGGCAGTACTTC,CASSLAFLPQGGQYF
TRBV7-3,TRBJ2-3,NA,NA,TGTGCCAGCAGCTTATCCAGGCAGGATACGCAGTATTTT,CASSLSRQDTQYF
TRBV7-9,TRBJ2-7,NA,NA,TGTGCCAGCAGCTTAGCCGTGGACAGCTACGAGCAGTACTTC,CASSLAVDSYEQYF
TRBV30,TRBJ2-3,once,TRBD2,TGTGCCTGCGACGGGAGGGTCCCAGATACGCAGTATTTT,CACDGRVPDTQYF
TRBV5-1,TRBJ1-3,once,NA,TGCGCCAGCAGCTTGTCGCCAGGTTCAACTGGAAACACCATATATTTT,CASSLSPGSTGNTIYF
TRBV5-1,TRBJ2-1,NA,NA,TGCGCCAGCACGGGCGGGACGAGCTCCTACAATGAGCAGTTCTTC,CASTGGTSSYNEQFF
TRBV7-9,TRBJ1-2,few,NA,TGTGCCAGCAGCCTAGAGCAGGGGTCCTATGGCTACACCTTC,CASSLEQGSYGYTF
TRBV28,TRBJ2-7,NA,NA,TGTGCCAGCGTCCGGGGCTCCTACGAGCAGTACTTC,CASVRGSYEQYF
TRBV9,TRBJ1-3,NA,NA,TGTGCCAGCAGCGTAGACGGGAACTCTGGAAACACCATATATTTT,CASSVDGNSGNTIYF
TRBV5-1,TRBJ2-5,few,TRBD2,TGCGCCAGCAGCTTGGACGGTCTAGCGGGGGGGCCCTTTTACCAAGAGACCCAGTACTTC,CASSLDGLAGGPFYQETQYF
TRBV11-2,TRBJ1-2,NA,NA,TGTGCCAGCAGGACGTACAGGGAAAAGGGGTATGGCTACACCTTC,CASRTYREKGYGYTF
TRBV5-4,TRBJ1-1,few,NA,TGTGCCAGCAGCTTGTCAACAGTGAACACTGAAGCTTTCTTT,CASSLSTVNTEAFF
TRBV4-1,TRBJ2-5,NA,TRBD2,TGCGCCAGCAGCCAAGCATCAGCGGGAGTGGAGACCCAGTACTTC,CASSQASAGVETQYF
TRBV6-1,TRBJ2-7,NA,TRBD1,TGTGCCAGCAAGGTGATAACAGGGGGTCAGCAGTACTTC,CASKVITGGQQYF
TRBV25-1,TRBJ1-5,few,NA,TGTGCCAGCAGTGAATCCGGGGGATACAATCAGCCCCAGCATTTT,CASSESGGYNQPQHF
TRBV5-5,TRBJ1-5,few,TRBD1,TGTGCCAGCAGCCGCGGACAGGCCAATCAGCCCCAGCATTTT,CASSRGQANQPQHF
TRBV5-1,TRBJ1-2,NA,NA,TGCGCCAGCAGCACGGATACAGTCTCCAATGGCTACACCTTC,CASSTDTVSNGYTF
TRBV10-3,TRBJ1-1,NA,TRBD1,TGTGCCATCAGTGCCAGACAGGGGGACACTGAAGCTTTCTTT,CAISARQGDTEAFF
TRBV5-1,TRBJ2-2,few,TRBD1,TGCGCCAGCAGCCCCGGGACAGGGCAAACCGGGGAGCTGTTTTTT,CASSPGTGQTGELFF
TRBV5-1,TRBJ1-3,few,TRBD1,TGCGCCAGCAGCGTGGGACAGGGCTCTGGAAACACCATATATTTT,CASSVGQGSGNTIYF
TRBV7-3,TRBJ2-3,few,TRBD1,TGTGCCAGCAGCTCGGGACAGGGGAAAGCAGATACGCAGTATTTT,CASSSGQGKADTQYF
TRBV18,TRBJ2-1,few,TRBD2,TGTGCCAGCTCACCACTGACGACTAGCGGGGATGGGCATGAGCAGTTCTTC,CASSPLTTSGDGHEQFF
TRBV5-4,TRBJ2-5,NA,NA,TGTGCCAGCAGCTTAGTTTCGGGACACATCCAAGAGACCCAGTACTTC,CASSLVSGHIQETQYF
TRBV30,TRBJ2-2,NA,TRBD1,TGTGCCTGGGAGCCCACAGGGGCCGCGAACACCGGGGAGCTGTTTTTT,CAWEPTGAANTGELFF
TRBV7-7,TRBJ2-7,NA,TRBD2,TGTGCTAGCAGCCCCCTCCTAGCGGACTCCTACGAGCAGTACTTC,CASSPLLADSYEQYF
TRBV6-1,TRBJ2-5,NA,TRBD2,TGTGCCAGCAGGCAAGCGGGGTCGGAGACCCAGTACTTC,CASRQAGSETQYF
TRBV19,TRBJ2-3,NA,NA,TGTGCCAGTAGTATAGATCAGGCGGGCACGCAGTATTTT,CASSIDQAGTQYF
TRBV7-2,TRBJ1-2,few,TRBD1,TGTGCCAGCAGTGGACAGGGCTCCGGCTACACCTTC,CASSGQGSGYTF
TRBV11-1,TRBJ2-7,NA,NA,TGTGCCAGCAGCCGTACAGGCGAGGCTACCTACGAGCAGTACTTC,CASSRTGEATYEQYF